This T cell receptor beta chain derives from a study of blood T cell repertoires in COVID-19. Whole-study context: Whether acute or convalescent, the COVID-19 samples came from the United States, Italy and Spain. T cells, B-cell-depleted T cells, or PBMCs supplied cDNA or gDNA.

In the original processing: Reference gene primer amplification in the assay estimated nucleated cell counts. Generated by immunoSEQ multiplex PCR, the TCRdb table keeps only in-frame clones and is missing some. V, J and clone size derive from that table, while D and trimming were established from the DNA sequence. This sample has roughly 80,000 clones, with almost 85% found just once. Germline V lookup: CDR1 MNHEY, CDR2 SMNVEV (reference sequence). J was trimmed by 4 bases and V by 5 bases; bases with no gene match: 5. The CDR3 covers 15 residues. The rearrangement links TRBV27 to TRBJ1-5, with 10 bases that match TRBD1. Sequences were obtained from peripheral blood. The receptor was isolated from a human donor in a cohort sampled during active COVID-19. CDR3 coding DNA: TGTGCCAGCAGTCCCAGACAGGGGGCTAATCAGCCCCAGCATTTT. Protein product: CASSPRQGANQPQHF.